This T cell receptor beta chain originates from a study of glioma-infiltrating T cells. There are many counts of this clonotype. Amplification of TCR alpha and beta CDR3 regions from RNA used iRepertoire nested multiplex PCR. One-step reverse transcription and amplification started from approximately 100-400 ng of tissue mRNA or PBMC total RNA. TCRdb passed the multiplex PCR reads through MiXCR, listing each CDR3 protein once. The sample includes more than 100,000 distinct CDR3 sequences, around 29% of them seen just once. The V and J ends lost 10 bases and 0 bases respectively, with 10 bases between them. Germline V CDR1 and CDR2: MDHEN, SYDVKM. This CDR3 comprises 12 residues.

The gene calls are TRBV28 and TRBJ2-7; possible D gene TRBD1, 5 bases. This sequence originates from a human donor with low-grade glioma or glioblastoma, undergoing nonglioma brain surgery, or in good health (not recorded which). The sequenced sample consisted of glioma tissue, nonneoplastic brain tissue, or PBMCs (not recorded which). The chain's CDR3 is CAITDSSYEQYF. CDR3 in DNA: TGTGCCATCACAGACAGCTCCTACGAGCAGTACTTC.